This T cell receptor beta chain originates from a study of metastatic and nonmetastatic thyroid tumors (TCRdb year 2020). With respect to the entire study: The researchers compared repertoires between peripheral blood samples and tumor or nodule tissue samples from patients with malignant or benign thyroid disease. What the work shows at the level of the full study, not this receptor alone: In both blood and tumor samples, malignant tumors were reported to have significantly higher TCR beta diversity than benign nodules.

The germline V gene supplies CDR1 SNHLY and CDR2 FYNNEI. The CDR3 spans 11 residues, from the cysteine through the phenylalanine. Solely the CDR3 DNA is kept, with 33 bases framed from the first base. At the junction V is shortened by 4 bases and J by 13 bases, with 8 bases in between. This clone came up a few times. This receptor's antigen is unknown. No much larger clone exists at a distance of one base, and base qualities are not known. Library generation was performed with PCR. These reads were obtained on an Illumina HiSeq 4000. High-throughput sequencing was used to profile the CDR3 region of the TCR beta-chain in every patient. The original pipeline was this. A classifier to discriminate distant-metastatic papillary thyroid cancer patients was built from CDR3 differences across clinicopathological groups. The Shannon index was used to measure repertoire diversity, and the Morisita-Horn index was used to measure how similar tumor and blood repertoires were. TCRdb trimmed public reads at Q25 via fastp, called clones via MiXCR and kept in-frame beta chains. For this entry, the V and J calls and clone size follow TCRdb and not the study's own pipeline. Counted in this sample were roughly 21,000 clones; approximately 28% of them appeared once. Clones ranked in the top ten supply approximately 14% of the sample.

None of the patients had been given any treatment before thyroid surgery. Patient clinical samples collected from about 2011 to 2019 were retrospectively analysed using T-cell receptor beta sequencing. The rearranged segments are TRBV2 and TRBJ1-6; TRBD1 is possibly the D segment (5 matching bases). This TCR derives from a male donor with papillary thyroid cancer or a benign thyroid nodule (not recorded which). Some clones in this sample may be carry-over from other donors' samples. Sequencing was performed on tumor tissue. The CDR3 sequence is CASSASGPLHF. The DNA sequence follows: TGTGCCAGCAGTGCGTCAGGGCCCCTCCACTTT. Joined to the reference TRBV2 and TRBJ1-6 proteins, this CDR3 gives the full variable domain: EPEVTQTPSHQVTQMGQEVILRCVPISNHLYFYWYRQILGQKVEFLVSFYNNEISEKSEIFDDQFSVERPDGSNFTLKIRSTKLEDSAMYFCASSASGPLHFGNGTRLTVT.